By its share, the clone carrying this TCR beta chain is medium-sized. Its antigen is still unknown. The entire patient cohort was treatment-naive prior to thyroid surgery. CDR3 length equals 14 residues. The V end was cut by 3 bases, the J end by 2 bases, with 7 bases between. Germline V gene lookup returns CDR1 MNHNS and CDR2 SASEGT. Study processing details: CDR3 was compared across clinicopathological groups, and the resulting differences were used to build a distant-metastasis classifier for papillary thyroid cancer. TCRdb reprocessed the PCR reads via MiXCR. TCRdb's processing, not the study's, gives the V and J calls here. Of 20,000 or so clones in the sample, approximately 15% were seen once. The data stem from a study of metastatic and nonmetastatic thyroid tumors. Turning to the study itself: Both malignant and benign thyroid patients supplied peripheral blood and tumor or nodule tissue samples, across which the repertoires of these patients were then compared.

Study outcomes and limitations: In blood and tumor, TCR beta diversity was reportedly significantly higher in malignant thyroid tumors than in benign nodules.

The receptor was derived from a female donor with papillary thyroid cancer or a benign thyroid nodule (not recorded which). Some clones in this sample may be carry-over from other donors' samples. The V gene is TRBV6-1, the J gene TRBJ1-4; D uncertain. The sequenced sample was tumor tissue. CDR3 nucleotides: TGTGCCAGCAGTGACGCAGTCACTAATGAAAAACTGTTTTTT. Its translation: CASSDAVTNEKLFF.